The present entry profiles one T cell receptor (beta chain) with its context. The antigen is undetermined. The sample is drawn from a study of T cells after yellow fever vaccination. Study observations and caveats: Abundant clonotypes from the bulk population could get into FACS-sorted repertoires as contaminants. Reappearance after the booster was observed for most primary-vaccination clones (roughly 97% CD4, over 70% CD8). Peak timing came faster in the weaker secondary response, day 5 versus 15.

In germline, CDR1 is MNHEY, CDR2 SMNVEV (reference sequence). V shed 8 bases, J shed 6 bases, and the junction held 6 bases outside the gene matches. The CDR3 loop spans 12 amino acids. One entry per CDR3 protein, called by TCRdb with MiXCR from the 5' RACE reads. This table holds around 500,000 distinct CDR3 sequences, just over 20% found once. V and J are TRBV27 and TRBJ2-7; 8 positions agree with TRBD1. The TCR originated in a man younger than 30 who received the YFV17D yellow fever vaccine. The sequenced sample was PBMCs, obtained roughly 20 days after the first yellow fever vaccination. In DNA, the CDR3 is TGTGCCAGCGGCACGACAGGGGCCGAGCAGTACTTC. Translating gives CASGTTGAEQYF.